The text below deals with one T cell receptor beta chain. The antigen is not known. The assay was immunoSEQ multiplex PCR, and TCRdb's table has in-frame clones only and misses some. In the table there are around 1.5 million clones, nearly 99% of which are singletons. This record comes from a study of shared clonotypes between healthy human individuals. Overall study context: The study enrolled a couple of women and three men aged 18 to 49. Three CD4 naive, three CD4 memory, two CD8 naive and one CD8 memory plate were used per donor. Whole-study results and caveats: Sampling was confined to blood; repertoires within tissues likely differ.

CD4+ cells yielded CD45RA+ naive and CD45RA-negative memory subsets. Per germline, CDR1 MNHNS and CDR2 SASEGT. This CDR3 contains 12 residues. Trimming removed 8 bases at V and 6 bases at J, with 11 bases between. The chain carries TRBV6-1 and TRBJ1-5; D unclear. Specimen: naive CD4+ T cells sorted from blood. Noted subset: CD45RA+ positively selected. The receptor comes from a man younger than 45 in good health. The CDR3 protein is CASGLVGQPQHF. As DNA, the CDR3 is TGTGCCAGCGGATTGGTCGGTCAGCCCCAGCATTTT.